This T cell receptor (beta chain) was captured by sequencing in a study of T-cell reconstitution after alpha-beta-depleted transplantation in children (dated by TCRdb to 2016 to 2017). About the full investigation: The study quantitatively tracked T-cell immune reconstitution after TCRalphabeta/CD19-depleted allogeneic hematopoietic cell transplantation in children using TCR repertoire profiling.

At least ten counts were recorded for this clonotype. No cognate antigen has been identified for it. Nothing much larger sits one base from this clone, and base qualities are not available. Per the germline V gene (reference sequence), DFQATT is the CDR1 and SNEGSKA is the CDR2. The CDR3 spans 14 residues, from the cysteine through the phenylalanine. Only the CDR3 DNA is retained, 42 bases long and in frame from the first base. Clipping removes 2 bases from V and 2 bases from J, with 2 as the unmatched junction base count. Libraries were prepared through PCR. The sequencer was an Illumina HiSeq 2500. To normalize quantification of the TCRbeta repertoire, the TCR libraries were built with molecular barcoding that relied on unique molecular identifiers. TCRdb reprocessed the public reads (quality trimming at Q25 with fastp, clone calling with MiXCR) and kept in-frame beta chains. Each entry merges the rows of one CDR3 protein and shows their most common DNA and genes. The sample has about 240,000 distinct CDR3 sequences on record, about 12% of them singletons. Around 2.8% of the sample comes from the top ten.

The starting material was PBMCs from the stem cell graft donor, obtained from the stem cell graft. The chain is made from TRBV20-1 and TRBJ2-3; TRBD2 agrees with 9 junctional bases. The receptor was isolated from a human donor who donated a stem cell graft to a child with acute lymphoblastic leukemia. The CDR3 region reads CSARRTSATDTQYF. The sequence in DNA is TGCAGTGCTAGACGGACTAGCGCCACAGATACGCAGTATTTT.